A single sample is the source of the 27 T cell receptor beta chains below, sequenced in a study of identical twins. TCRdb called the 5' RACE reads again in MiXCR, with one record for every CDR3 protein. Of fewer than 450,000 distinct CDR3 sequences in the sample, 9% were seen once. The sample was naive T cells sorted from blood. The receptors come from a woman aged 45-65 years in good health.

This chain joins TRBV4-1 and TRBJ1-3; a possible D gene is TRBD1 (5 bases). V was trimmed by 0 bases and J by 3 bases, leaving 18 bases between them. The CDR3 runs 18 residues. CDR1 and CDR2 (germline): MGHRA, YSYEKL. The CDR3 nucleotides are TGCGCCAGCAGCCAAGATCCCATTGGGACCCTCTTTGGAAACACCATATATTTT. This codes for CASSQDPIGTLFGNTIYF.

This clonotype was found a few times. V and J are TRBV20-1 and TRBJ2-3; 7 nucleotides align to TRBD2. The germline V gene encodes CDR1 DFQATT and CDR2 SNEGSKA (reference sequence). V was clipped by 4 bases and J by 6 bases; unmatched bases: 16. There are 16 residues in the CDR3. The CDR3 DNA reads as TGCAGTGCTATCTTCATCGGGACTAAGCTTGCGGATACGCAGTATTTT. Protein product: CSAIFIGTKLADTQYF.

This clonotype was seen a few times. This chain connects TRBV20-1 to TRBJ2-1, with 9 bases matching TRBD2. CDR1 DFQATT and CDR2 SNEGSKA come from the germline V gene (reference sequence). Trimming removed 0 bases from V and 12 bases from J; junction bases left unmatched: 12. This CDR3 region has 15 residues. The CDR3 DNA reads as TGCAGTGCTAGAGATCTGCTAGCGGGATCCGATAGGCAGTTCTTC. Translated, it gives CSARDLLAGSDRQFF.

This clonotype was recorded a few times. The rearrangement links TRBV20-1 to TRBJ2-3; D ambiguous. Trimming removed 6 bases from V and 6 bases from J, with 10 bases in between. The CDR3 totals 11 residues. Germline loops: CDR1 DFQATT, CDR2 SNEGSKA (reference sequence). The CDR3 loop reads CSAPSIDTQYF. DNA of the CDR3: TGCAGTGCCCCCTCGATCGATACGCAGTATTTT.

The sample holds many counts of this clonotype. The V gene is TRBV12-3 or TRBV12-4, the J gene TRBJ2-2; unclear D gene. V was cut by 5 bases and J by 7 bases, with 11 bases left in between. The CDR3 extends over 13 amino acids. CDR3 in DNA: TGTGCCAGCAGTCCTACCCCGGGCGGGGAGCTGTTTTTT. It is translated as CASSPTPGGELFF.

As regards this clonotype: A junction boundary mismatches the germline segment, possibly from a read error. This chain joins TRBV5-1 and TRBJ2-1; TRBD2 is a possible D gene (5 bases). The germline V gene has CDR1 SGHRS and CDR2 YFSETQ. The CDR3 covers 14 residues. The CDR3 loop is CASSLDFVYNEQFF. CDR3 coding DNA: TGCGCCAGCAGTTTGGACTTTGTCTACAATGAGCAGTTCTTC.

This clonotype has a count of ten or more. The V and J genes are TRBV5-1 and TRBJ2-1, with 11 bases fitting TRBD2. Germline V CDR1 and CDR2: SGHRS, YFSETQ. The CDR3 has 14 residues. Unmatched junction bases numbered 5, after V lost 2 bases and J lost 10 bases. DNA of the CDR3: TGCGCCAGCAGCTTTAGCGGGAGGGCACCGGAGCAGTTCTTC. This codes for CASSFSGRAPEQFF.

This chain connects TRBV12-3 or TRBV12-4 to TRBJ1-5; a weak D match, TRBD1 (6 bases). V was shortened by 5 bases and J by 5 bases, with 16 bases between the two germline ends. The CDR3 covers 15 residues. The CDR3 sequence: CASSSRDTLYQPQHF. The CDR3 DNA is TGTGCCAGCAGTAGCCGGGACACCCTTTATCAGCCCCAGCATTTT.

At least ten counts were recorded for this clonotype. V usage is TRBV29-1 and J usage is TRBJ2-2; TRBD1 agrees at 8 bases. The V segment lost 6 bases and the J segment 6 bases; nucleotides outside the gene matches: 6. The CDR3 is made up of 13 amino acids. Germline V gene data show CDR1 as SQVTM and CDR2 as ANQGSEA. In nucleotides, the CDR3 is TGCAGCGTCGGACAGGGTGGTCCCGGGGAGCTGTTTTTT. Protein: CSVGQGGPGELFF.

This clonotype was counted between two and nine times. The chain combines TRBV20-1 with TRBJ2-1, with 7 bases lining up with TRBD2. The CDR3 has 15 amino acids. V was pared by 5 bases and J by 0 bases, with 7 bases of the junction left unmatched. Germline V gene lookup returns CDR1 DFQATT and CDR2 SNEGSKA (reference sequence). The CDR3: CSAPPLAPSYNEQFF. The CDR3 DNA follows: TGCAGTGCTCCCCCACTAGCGCCCTCCTACAATGAGCAGTTCTTC.

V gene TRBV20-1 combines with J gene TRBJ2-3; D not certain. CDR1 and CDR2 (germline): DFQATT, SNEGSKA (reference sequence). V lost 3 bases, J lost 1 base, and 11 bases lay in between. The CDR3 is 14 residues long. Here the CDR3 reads CSASESPRTDTQYF. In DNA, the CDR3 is TGCAGTGCTAGTGAGTCACCTCGCACAGATACGCAGTATTTT.

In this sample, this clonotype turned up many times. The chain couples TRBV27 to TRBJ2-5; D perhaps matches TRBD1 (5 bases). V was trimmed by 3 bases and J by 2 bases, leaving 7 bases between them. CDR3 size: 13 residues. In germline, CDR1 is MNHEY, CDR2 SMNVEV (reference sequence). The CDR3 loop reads CASSLTAQETQYF. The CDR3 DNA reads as TGTGCCAGCAGTTTGACAGCTCAAGAGACCCAGTACTTC.

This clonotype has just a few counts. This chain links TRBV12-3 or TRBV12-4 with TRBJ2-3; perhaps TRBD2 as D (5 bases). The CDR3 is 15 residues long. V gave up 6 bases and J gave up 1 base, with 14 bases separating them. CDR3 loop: CASSPLGSGTDTQYF. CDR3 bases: TGTGCCAGCAGCCCACTAGGATCTGGCACAGATACGCAGTATTTT.

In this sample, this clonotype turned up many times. The CDR3 DNA reads as TGTGCCATCAGTAGGAGACCCCCATTAGCCAAAAACATTCAGTACTTC. Translated, it gives CAISRRPPLAKNIQYF. This chain uses TRBV10-3 with TRBJ2-4, with D hard to call. This CDR3 comprises 16 residues. Looked up from germline, CDR1 is ENHRY and CDR2 is SYGVKD. The V gene lost 5 bases and the J gene lost 0 bases, with 14 bases spanning the gap.

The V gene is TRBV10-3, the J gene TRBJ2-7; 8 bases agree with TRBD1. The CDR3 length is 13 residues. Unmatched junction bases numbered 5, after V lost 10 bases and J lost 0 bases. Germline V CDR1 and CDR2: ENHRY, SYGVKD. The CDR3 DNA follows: TGTGCCACGACGGACAGGGTCTCCTACGAGCAGTACGTC. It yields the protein CATTDRVSYEQYV.

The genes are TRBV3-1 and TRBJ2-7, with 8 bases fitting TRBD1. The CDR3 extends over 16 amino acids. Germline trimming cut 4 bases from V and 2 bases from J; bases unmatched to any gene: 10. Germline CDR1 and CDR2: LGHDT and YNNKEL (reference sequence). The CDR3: CASSLGSPQGAYEQYF. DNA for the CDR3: TGTGCCAGCAGCCTCGGATCGCCACAGGGGGCCTACGAGCAGTACTTC.

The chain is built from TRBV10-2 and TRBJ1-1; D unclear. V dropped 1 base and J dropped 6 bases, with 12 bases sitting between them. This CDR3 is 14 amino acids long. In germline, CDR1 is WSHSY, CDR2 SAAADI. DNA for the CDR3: TGCGCCAGCAGTGAGTACCCTGATGGGGCTGAAGCTTTCTTT. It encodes CASSEYPDGAEAFF.

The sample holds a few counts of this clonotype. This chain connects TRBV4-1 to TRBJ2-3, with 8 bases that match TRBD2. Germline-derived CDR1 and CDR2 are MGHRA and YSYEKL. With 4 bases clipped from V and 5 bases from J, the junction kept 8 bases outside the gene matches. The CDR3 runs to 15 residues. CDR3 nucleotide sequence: TGCGCCAGCAGCCGAGAGAGCGGGAGAGGAGATACGCAGTATTTT. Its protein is CASSRESGRGDTQYF.

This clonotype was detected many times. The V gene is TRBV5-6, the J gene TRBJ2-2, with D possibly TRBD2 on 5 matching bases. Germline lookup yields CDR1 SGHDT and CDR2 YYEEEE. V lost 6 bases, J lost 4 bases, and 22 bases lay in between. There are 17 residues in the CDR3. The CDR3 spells CASTPPFFSGGTGELFF. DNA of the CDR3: TGTGCCAGCACCCCCCCCTTCTTTTCCGGAGGCACCGGGGAGCTGTTTTTT.

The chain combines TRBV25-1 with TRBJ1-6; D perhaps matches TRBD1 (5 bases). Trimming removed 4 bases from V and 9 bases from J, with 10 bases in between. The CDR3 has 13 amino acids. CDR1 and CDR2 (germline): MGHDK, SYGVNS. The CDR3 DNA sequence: TGTGCCAGCAGTGTTCCAGGGAGTTCACCCCTCCACTTT. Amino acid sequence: CASSVPGSSPLHF.

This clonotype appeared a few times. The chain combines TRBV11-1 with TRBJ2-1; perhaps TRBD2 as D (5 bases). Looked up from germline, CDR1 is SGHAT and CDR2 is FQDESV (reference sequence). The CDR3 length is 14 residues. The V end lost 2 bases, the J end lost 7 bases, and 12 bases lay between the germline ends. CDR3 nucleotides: TGTGCCAGCAGCTTACGCTCACGGGAAAATGAGCAGTTCTTC. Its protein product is CASSLRSRENEQFF.

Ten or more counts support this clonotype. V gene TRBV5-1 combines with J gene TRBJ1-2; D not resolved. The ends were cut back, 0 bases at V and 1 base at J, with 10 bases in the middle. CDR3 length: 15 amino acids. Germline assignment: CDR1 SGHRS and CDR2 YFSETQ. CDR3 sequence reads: CASSLDSSNNYGYTF. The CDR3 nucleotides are TGCGCCAGCAGCTTGGACAGCAGCAATAACTATGGCTACACCTTC.

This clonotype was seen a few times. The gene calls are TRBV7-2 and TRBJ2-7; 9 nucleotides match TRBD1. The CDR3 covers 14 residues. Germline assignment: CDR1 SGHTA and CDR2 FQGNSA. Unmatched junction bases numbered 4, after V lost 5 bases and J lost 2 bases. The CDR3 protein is CASSPGTGPYEQYV. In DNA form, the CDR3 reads TGTGCCAGCAGCCCGGGGACAGGGCCCTACGAGCAGTACGTC.

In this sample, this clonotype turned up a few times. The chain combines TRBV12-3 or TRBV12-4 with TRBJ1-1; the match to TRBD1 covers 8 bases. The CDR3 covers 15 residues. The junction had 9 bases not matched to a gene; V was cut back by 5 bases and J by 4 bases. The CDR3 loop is CASSTITGGSTEAFF. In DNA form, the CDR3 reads TGTGCCAGCAGTACAATAACAGGGGGGAGCACTGAAGCTTTCTTT.

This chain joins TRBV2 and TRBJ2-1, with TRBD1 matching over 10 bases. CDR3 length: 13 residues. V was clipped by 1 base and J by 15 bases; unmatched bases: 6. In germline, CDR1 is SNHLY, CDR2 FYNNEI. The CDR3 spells CASSEVGQGRPFF. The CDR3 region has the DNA TGTGCCAGCAGTGAAGTGGGACAGGGGAGGCCGTTCTTC.

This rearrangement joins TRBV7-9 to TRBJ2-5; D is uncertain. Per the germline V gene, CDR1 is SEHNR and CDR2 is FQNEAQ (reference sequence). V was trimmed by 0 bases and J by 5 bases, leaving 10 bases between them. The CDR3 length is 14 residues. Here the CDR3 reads CASSLATAVETQYF. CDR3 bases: TGTGCCAGCAGCTTAGCAACAGCCGTGGAGACCCAGTACTTC.

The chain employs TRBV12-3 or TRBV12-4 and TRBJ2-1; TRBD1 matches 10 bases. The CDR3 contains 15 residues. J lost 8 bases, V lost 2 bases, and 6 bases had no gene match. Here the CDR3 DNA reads TGTGCCAGCAGTTTATGGGACAGGGGAATCGATGAGCAGTTCTTC. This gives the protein CASSLWDRGIDEQFF.